The clone carrying this T cell receptor beta chain was seen at least ten times. The data are from a study of glioma-infiltrating T cells. The V gene's germline CDR1 is MNHEY and CDR2 SVGEGT. CDR3 length equals 17 residues. With 0 bases removed from V and 0 bases from J, the gap between germline ends came to 12 bases. Using RNA template, CDR3s of TCR alpha and beta were amplified with iRepertoire arm-PCR. TCRdb reprocessed the multiplex PCR reads with MiXCR, giving one entry per CDR3 protein. The table has fewer than 250,000 distinct CDR3 sequences, around 30% seen once; the top ten hold just over 20%.

The sequence came from a human donor with low-grade glioma or glioblastoma, undergoing nonglioma brain surgery, or in good health (not recorded which). The sequenced material came from glioma tissue, nonneoplastic brain tissue, or PBMCs (not recorded which). The V and J genes are TRBV6-2 or TRBV6-3 and TRBJ2-4; D may correspond to TRBD1 or TRBD2 (5 bases each). The CDR3 loop is CASSYSPRDPAKNIQYF. The CDR3 DNA reads TGTGCCAGCAGTTACTCCCCCAGGGACCCAGCCAAAAACATTCAGTACTTC.